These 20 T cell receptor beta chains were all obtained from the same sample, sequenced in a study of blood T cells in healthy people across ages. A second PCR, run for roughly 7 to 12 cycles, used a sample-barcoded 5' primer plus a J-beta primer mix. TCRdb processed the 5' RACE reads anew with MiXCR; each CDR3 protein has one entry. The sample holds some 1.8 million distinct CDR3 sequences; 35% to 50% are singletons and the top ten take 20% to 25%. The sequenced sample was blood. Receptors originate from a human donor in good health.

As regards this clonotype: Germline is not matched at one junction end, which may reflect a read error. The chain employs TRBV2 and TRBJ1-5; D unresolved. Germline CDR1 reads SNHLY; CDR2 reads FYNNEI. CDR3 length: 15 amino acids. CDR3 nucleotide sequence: TGTGTCAGCAGTGAGTGGGGAGAGAGCAATCAGCCCCAGCATTTT. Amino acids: CVSSEWGESNQPQHF.

CDR3 loop: CASSSASGVETQYF. CDR3 coding DNA: TGCGCCAGCAGCTCGGCTAGCGGGGTAGAGACCCAGTACTTC. The rearrangement uses TRBV5-1 and TRBJ2-5, with TRBD2 matching 9 bases. This CDR3 is 14 amino acids long. The trim removed 3 bases at V and 4 bases at J, leaving 4 bases unmatched. Germline loops: CDR1 SGHRS, CDR2 YFSETQ.

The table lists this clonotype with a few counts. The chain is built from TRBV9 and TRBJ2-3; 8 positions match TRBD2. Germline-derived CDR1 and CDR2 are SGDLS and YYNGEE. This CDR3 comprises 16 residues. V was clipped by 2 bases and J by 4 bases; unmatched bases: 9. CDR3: CASSVGAGEGADTQYF. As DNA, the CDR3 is TGTGCCAGCAGCGTCGGAGCGGGGGAGGGGGCAGATACGCAGTATTTT.

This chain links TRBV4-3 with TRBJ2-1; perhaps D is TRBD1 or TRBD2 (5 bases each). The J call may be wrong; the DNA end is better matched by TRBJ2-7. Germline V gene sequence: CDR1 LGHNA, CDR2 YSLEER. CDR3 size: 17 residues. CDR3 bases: TGCGCCAGCAGCCAAGATAGGGGCTCCGGGGCCTACAATGAGCAGTACTTC. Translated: CASSQDRGSGAYNEQYF.

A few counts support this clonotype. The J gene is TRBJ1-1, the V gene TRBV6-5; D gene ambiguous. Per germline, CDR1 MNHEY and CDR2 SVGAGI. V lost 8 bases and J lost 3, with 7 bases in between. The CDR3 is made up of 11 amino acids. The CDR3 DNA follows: TGTGCCAGCGGGATAGACACTGAAGCTTTCTTT. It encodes CASGIDTEAFF.

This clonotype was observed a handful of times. The CDR3 here is CSVGQKGYGYTF. In nucleotides, the CDR3 is TGCAGCGTGGGACAGAAGGGCTATGGCTACACCTTC. The chain links TRBV29-1 to TRBJ1-2; the match to TRBD1 covers 7 bases. The CDR3 has 12 residues. Trimming cost V 6 bases and J 4 bases; bases outside gene matches: 5. Looked up from germline, CDR1 is SQVTM and CDR2 is ANQGSEA.

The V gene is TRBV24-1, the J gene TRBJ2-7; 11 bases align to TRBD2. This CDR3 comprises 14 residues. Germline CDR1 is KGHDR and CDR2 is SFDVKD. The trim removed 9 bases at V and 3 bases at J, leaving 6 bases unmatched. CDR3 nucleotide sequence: TGTGCCACCTCAACTAGCGGGGGCTTCTACGAGCAGTACTTC. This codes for CATSTSGGFYEQYF.

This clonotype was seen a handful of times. The CDR3 is CASSRDGGFGYEQYF. The CDR3 region has the DNA TGTGCCAGCAGTCGTGATGGGGGTTTCGGGTACGAGCAGTACTTC. This chain links TRBV6-1 with TRBJ2-7, with D perhaps TRBD1 or TRBD2 (5 bases each). Trimming cost V 5 bases and J 4 bases, with 18 bases left between them. CDR1 and CDR2 (germline): MNHNS, SASEGT. The CDR3 runs 15 residues.

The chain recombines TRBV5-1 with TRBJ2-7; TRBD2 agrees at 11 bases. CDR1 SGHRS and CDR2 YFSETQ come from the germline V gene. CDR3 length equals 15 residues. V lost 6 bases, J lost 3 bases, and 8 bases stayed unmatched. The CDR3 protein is CASTQGTSGNYEQYF. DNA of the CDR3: TGCGCCAGCACCCAGGGGACTAGCGGAAACTACGAGCAGTACTTC.

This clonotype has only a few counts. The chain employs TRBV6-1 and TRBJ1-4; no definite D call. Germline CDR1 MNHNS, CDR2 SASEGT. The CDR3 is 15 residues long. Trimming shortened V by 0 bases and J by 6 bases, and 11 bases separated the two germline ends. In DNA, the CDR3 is TGTGCCAGCAGTGAAGCGCAAGGACGGTATGAAAAACTGTTTTTT. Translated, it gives CASSEAQGRYEKLFF.

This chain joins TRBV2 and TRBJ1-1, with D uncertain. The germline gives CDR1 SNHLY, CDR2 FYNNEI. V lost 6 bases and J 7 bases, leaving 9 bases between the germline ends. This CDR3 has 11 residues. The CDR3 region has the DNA TGTGCCAGCAGGGCACCTATTGAAGCTTTCTTT. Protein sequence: CASRAPIEAFF.

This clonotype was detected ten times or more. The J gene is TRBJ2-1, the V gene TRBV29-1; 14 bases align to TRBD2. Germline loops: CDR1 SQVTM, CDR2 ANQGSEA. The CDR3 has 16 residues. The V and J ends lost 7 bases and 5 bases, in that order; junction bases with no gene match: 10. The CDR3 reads CSDLRLAGGVDNEQFF. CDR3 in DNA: TGCAGCGACCTCCGACTAGCGGGGGGGGTAGACAATGAGCAGTTCTTC.

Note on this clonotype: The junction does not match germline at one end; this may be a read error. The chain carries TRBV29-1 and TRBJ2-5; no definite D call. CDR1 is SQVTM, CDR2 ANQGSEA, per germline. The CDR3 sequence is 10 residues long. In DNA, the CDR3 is TGCAGCGTTCGAGAGGAGACCCAGTGCTTC. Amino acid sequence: CSVREETQCF.

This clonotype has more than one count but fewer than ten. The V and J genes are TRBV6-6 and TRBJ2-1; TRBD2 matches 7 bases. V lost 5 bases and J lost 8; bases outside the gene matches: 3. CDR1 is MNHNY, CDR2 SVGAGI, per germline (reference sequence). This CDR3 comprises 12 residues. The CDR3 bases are TGTGCCAGCAGTCGGGGGGTCGATGAGCAGTTCTTC. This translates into CASSRGVDEQFF.

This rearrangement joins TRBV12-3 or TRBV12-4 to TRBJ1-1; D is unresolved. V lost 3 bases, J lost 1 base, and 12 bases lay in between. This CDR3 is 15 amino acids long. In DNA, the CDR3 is TGTGCCAGCAGTTTGGACCCACAGAGGAACACTGAAGCTTTCTTT. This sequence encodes CASSLDPQRNTEAFF.

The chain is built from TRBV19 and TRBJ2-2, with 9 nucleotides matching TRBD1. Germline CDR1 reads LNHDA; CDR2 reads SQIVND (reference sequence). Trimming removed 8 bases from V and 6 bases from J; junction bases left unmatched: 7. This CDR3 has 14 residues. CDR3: CASHPWTGAGELFF. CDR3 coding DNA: TGTGCCAGTCACCCATGGACAGGGGCCGGGGAGCTGTTTTTT. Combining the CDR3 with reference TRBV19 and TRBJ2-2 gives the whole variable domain DGGITQSPKYLFRKEGQNVTLSCEQNLNHDAMYWYRQDPGQGLRLIYYSQIVNDFQKGDIAEGYSVSREKKESFPLTVTSAQKNPTAFYLCASHPWTGAGELFFGEGSRLTVL.

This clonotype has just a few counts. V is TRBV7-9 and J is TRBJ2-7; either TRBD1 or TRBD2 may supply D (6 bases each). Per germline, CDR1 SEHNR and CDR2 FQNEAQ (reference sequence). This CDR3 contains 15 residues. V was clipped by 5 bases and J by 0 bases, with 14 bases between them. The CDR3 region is CASSVTGRSSYEQYF. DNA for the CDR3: TGTGCCAGCAGCGTTACAGGGAGGAGCTCCTACGAGCAGTACTTC.

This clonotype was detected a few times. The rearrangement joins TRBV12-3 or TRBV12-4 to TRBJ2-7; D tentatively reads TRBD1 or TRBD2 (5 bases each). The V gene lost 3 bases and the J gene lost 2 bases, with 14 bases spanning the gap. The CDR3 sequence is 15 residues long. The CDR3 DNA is TGTGCCAGCAGTTTCTCAGGGACCTTGGCCTACGAGCAGTACTTC. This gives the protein CASSFSGTLAYEQYF.

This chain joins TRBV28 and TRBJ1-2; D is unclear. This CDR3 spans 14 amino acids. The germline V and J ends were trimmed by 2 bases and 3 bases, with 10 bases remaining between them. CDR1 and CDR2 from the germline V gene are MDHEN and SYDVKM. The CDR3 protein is CASSLIGRDYGYTF. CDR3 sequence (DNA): TGTGCCAGCAGTTTAATTGGCCGGGACTATGGCTACACCTTC.

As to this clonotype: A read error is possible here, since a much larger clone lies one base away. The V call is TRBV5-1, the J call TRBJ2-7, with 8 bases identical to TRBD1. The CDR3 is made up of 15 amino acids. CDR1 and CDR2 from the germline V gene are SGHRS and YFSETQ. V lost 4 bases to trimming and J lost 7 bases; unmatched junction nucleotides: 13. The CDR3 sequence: CASSLMGQEYNEQYF. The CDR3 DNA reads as TGCGCCAGCAGCCTGATGGGACAGGAATACAATGAGCAGTACTTC.